The 28 T cell receptor beta chains listed next were all sequenced from one sample in a study of blood T cell repertoires in COVID-19. Produced via immunoSEQ multiplex PCR; TCRdb's table is partial and in-frame only. The table has roughly 97,000 clones, around 80% seen once; the top ten hold around 7%. The sample taken for sequencing was peripheral blood. Receptors originate from a man in his sixties or seventies with acute or convalescent COVID-19.

The chain recombines TRBV28 with TRBJ1-6; D is unresolved. The CDR3 sequence is 11 residues long. The V end lost 6 bases, the J end lost 9 bases, and 6 bases lay between the germline ends. Germline V gene lookup returns CDR1 MDHEN and CDR2 SYDVKM. The CDR3 coding sequence is TGTGCCAGCAGCTCAGGTTCACCCCTCCACTTT. It translates to CASSSGSPLHF.

The CDR3 DNA reads TGTGCCTGGAGTCTGGGACAGGGGAGGGAGACCCAGTACTTC. It specifies CAWSLGQGRETQYF. This chain joins TRBV30 and TRBJ2-5; 10 bases agree with TRBD1. V gave up 2 bases and J gave up 5 bases; unmatched junction bases: 5. This CDR3 has 14 residues. CDR1 and CDR2 (germline): GTSNPN, SVGIG (reference sequence).

The V and J genes are TRBV27 and TRBJ2-2; TRBD2 matches at 7 bases. Looked up from germline, CDR1 is MNHEY and CDR2 is SMNVEV (reference sequence). V gave up 5 bases and J gave up 4 bases; unmatched junction bases: 22. The CDR3 covers 20 residues. This chain's CDR3 is CASSPLMGGPGFRFTGELFF. As DNA, the CDR3 is TGTGCCAGCAGTCCCTTGATGGGAGGGCCAGGGTTTCGGTTCACCGGGGAGCTGTTTTTT.

This clone was seen a few times. The chain is built from TRBV9 and TRBJ2-7, with TRBD2 matching 13 bases. The junction had 7 bases not matched to a gene; V was cut back by 3 bases and J by 7 bases. The germline V gene has CDR1 SGDLS and CDR2 YYNGEE. This CDR3 is built from 15 residues. In DNA form, the CDR3 reads TGTGCCAGCAGCGCCCGCGGACTAGCGGGAGATGAGCAGTACTTC. This encodes CASSARGLAGDEQYF.

The chain recombines TRBV7-9 with TRBJ2-7, with a weak D call TRBD1 (5 bases). CDR1 is SEHNR and CDR2 is FQNEAQ in the germline V gene (reference sequence). Trimming stripped 4 bases from V and 0 bases from J, with 13 bases between. The CDR3 length is 15 residues. CDR3 in amino acids: CASSSGDRGSYEQYF. The CDR3 DNA reads as TGTGCCAGCAGCTCTGGCGATAGGGGCTCCTACGAGCAGTACTTC.

The chain couples TRBV11-2 to TRBJ1-1; D is possibly TRBD1 (5 bases). CDR1 SGHAT and CDR2 FQNNGV come from the germline V gene. Trimming cost V 1 base and J 0 bases, with 9 bases left between them. The CDR3 loop spans 15 amino acids. The CDR3 region is CASSLVTGVNTEAFF. The CDR3 DNA reads as TGTGCCAGCAGCTTAGTAACAGGAGTGAACACTGAAGCTTTCTTT.

The chain combines TRBV10-3 with TRBJ1-2, with 11 bases aligning to TRBD1. CDR3 length: 15 residues. CDR1 and CDR2 (germline): ENHRY, SYGVKD. V was pared by 4 bases and J by 2 bases, with 3 bases of the junction left unmatched. The CDR3 bases are TGTGCCATCAGTGGGACAGGGGGCATAAACTATGGCTACACCTTC. It is translated as CAISGTGGINYGYTF.

The V call is TRBV6-1, the J call TRBJ1-3; weak D call: TRBD1 (6 bases). The CDR3 consists of 16 residues. The V gene lost 3 bases and the J gene lost 0 bases, with 12 bases spanning the gap. Germline CDR1 and CDR2: MNHNS and SASEGT. The CDR3 nucleotides read TGTGCCAGCAGTGACCGAGGACAGACCTCTGGAAACACCATATATTTT. Its translation is CASSDRGQTSGNTIYF.

The rearrangement joins TRBV29-1 to TRBJ2-5; 11 nucleotides line up with TRBD1. This CDR3 is built from 13 residues. CDR1 and CDR2 from the germline V gene are SQVTM and ANQGSEA. Trimming cost V 7 bases and J 4 bases; bases outside gene matches: 5. The CDR3, as DNA: TGCAGCGGTACCGGGACAGGGGGAGAGACCCAGTACTTC. It translates to CSGTGTGGETQYF.

This clone was counted once. The genes are TRBV5-4 and TRBJ1-2; 7 bases are shared with TRBD1. V trimming: 0 bases; J trimming: 7 bases; junction bases outside the gene matches: 3. CDR3 size: 13 residues. Germline CDR1 reads SGHNT; CDR2 reads YYREEE (reference sequence). The CDR3 DNA reads as TGTGCCAGCAGCTTGGCCCAGGGGGGTGGCTACACCTTC. Protein: CASSLAQGGGYTF. Full variable domain (outside the CDR3, taken from reference TRBV5-4 and TRBJ1-2): ETGVTQSPTHLIKTRGQQVTLRCSSQSGHNTVSWYQQALGQGPQFIFQYYREEENGRGNFPPRFSGLQFPNYSSELNVNALELDDSALYLCASSLAQGGGYTFGSGTRLTVV.

This clone was detected only once. The V call is TRBV6-1, the J call TRBJ1-2, with D possibly matching TRBD1 (5 bases). Germline-derived CDR1 and CDR2 are MNHNS and SASEGT. The CDR3 extends over 17 amino acids. The germline V and J ends were trimmed by 0 bases and 2 bases, with 16 bases remaining between them. The CDR3 nucleotides read TGTGCCAGCAGTGAAGCGACGCCGCGGGGGATAAACTATGGCTACACCTTC. Translating it yields CASSEATPRGINYGYTF.

This rearrangement joins TRBV5-5 to TRBJ2-3; TRBD2 matches at 14 bases. The germline V gene encodes CDR1 SGHKS and CDR2 YYEKEE (reference sequence). The CDR3 is 17 amino acids. V shed 0 bases and J 2 bases; nucleotides not matched to a gene: 2. CDR3 sequence (DNA): TGTGCCAGCAGCTTGGAGACTAGCGGGGGGGACACAGATACGCAGTATTTT. The encoded protein is CASSLETSGGDTDTQYF.

The DNA of the CDR3 is TGTGCCAGCAGCCAAGGTTGGGGAGGTACTAACTATGGCTACACCTTC. This codes for CASSQGWGGTNYGYTF. The chain uses TRBV3-1 (or the pseudogene TRBV3-2) and TRBJ1-2; no clear D gene. V lost 1 base and J 0 bases, leaving 12 bases between the germline ends. The CDR3 is 16 amino acids. Germline lookup yields CDR1 LGHDT and CDR2 YNNKEL (reference sequence).

This clone appeared once. V and J are TRBV29-1 and TRBJ2-1; 8 bases match TRBD2. The CDR3 length is 14 residues. The trim removed 1 base at V and 4 bases at J, leaving 3 bases unmatched. Germline CDR1 reads SQVTM; CDR2 reads ANQGSEA. The CDR3 bases are TGCAGCGTTGAAGGTAGCGGGGCGTACAATGAGCAGTTCTTC. Amino acids: CSVEGSGAYNEQFF.

This clone was recorded only once. This chain links TRBV10-3 with TRBJ1-1; TRBD1 agrees at 10 bases. The CDR3 is 13 residues long. Germline CDR1 ENHRY, CDR2 SYGVKD. V was pared by 3 bases and J by 8 bases, with 3 bases of the junction left unmatched. The CDR3 region is CAISEGDRGEAFF. In nucleotides, the CDR3 is TGTGCCATCAGTGAAGGGGACAGGGGAGAAGCTTTCTTT.

The chain couples TRBV2 to TRBJ2-7, with TRBD1 identical over 10 bases. The CDR3 is 15 residues long. Germline-derived CDR1 and CDR2 are SNHLY and FYNNEI. V lost 6 bases and J lost 6; bases outside the gene matches: 11. DNA of the CDR3: TGTGCCAGCAGAAAGGGCCCGACAGGGGGCTCCGAGCAGTACTTC. This codes for CASRKGPTGGSEQYF.

The V call is TRBV7-3, the J call TRBJ2-2; TRBD1 agrees at 7 bases. After removal of 4 bases from V and 2 bases from J, the junction contained 4 bases not matched to a gene. Germline values: CDR1 SGHTA, CDR2 FQGTGA. CDR3 length: 15 amino acids. The CDR3 is CASSYTGVNTGELFF. The CDR3 DNA reads as TGTGCCAGCAGCTATACAGGGGTTAACACCGGGGAGCTGTTTTTT.

The J gene is TRBJ2-5, the V gene TRBV2; 9 bases map to TRBD2. The junction had 13 bases not matched to a gene; V was cut back by 5 bases and J by 9 bases. Germline assignment: CDR1 SNHLY and CDR2 FYNNEI. The CDR3 spans 15 residues. The CDR3 DNA reads TGTGCCAGCAGTCCCCACTCAGCGGGGGGACCGGCCCAGTACTTC. The encoded protein is CASSPHSAGGPAQYF.

This sequence joins TRBV6-1 and TRBJ1-2, with D possibly TRBD1 on 6 matching bases. Germline assignment: CDR1 MNHNS and CDR2 SASEGT. The V gene lost 2 bases and the J gene lost 2 bases, with 6 bases spanning the gap. CDR3 length: 13 residues. The DNA for the CDR3 is TGTGCCAGCAGTGAAACAGGGAACTATGGCTACACCTTC. Translating gives CASSETGNYGYTF.

The genes are TRBV15 and TRBJ1-6; 9 nucleotides align to TRBD1. Trimming at V came to 10 bases and at J to 7 bases, leaving 11 bases not matched to a gene. The germline CDR1 and CDR2 sequences are LNHNV and YYDKDF (reference sequence). This CDR3 spans 15 amino acids. This CDR3 is CAIPGQGFRNSPLHF. Here the CDR3 DNA reads TGTGCCATCCCGGGACAGGGATTTCGGAATTCACCCCTCCACTTT.

CDR3 bases: TGTGCCAGCAGCTTACAGGGTATCGTATGGGATGAGCAGTTCTTC. Amino acid sequence: CASSLQGIVWDEQFF. This chain uses TRBV14 with TRBJ2-1; weak D call: TRBD1 (6 bases). V was trimmed by 5 bases and J by 8 bases, leaving 19 bases between them. CDR3 size: 15 residues. The germline V gene has CDR1 SGHDN and CDR2 FVKESK.

The J gene is TRBJ2-3, the V gene TRBV10-1; 7 bases are shared with TRBD2. J gave up 5 bases and V 0 bases, and 2 bases lay outside the gene matches. The CDR3 consists of 14 residues. Germline CDR1 is WNHNN and CDR2 is SYGVQD (reference sequence). The CDR3 DNA follows: TGCGCCAGCAGTGAGTCAGGGAGGGGAGATACGCAGTATTTT. It is translated as CASSESGRGDTQYF.

The rearrangement links TRBV19 to TRBJ2-3, with D perhaps matching TRBD1 (5 bases). CDR1 is LNHDA, CDR2 SQIVND, per germline (reference sequence). V dropped 3 bases and J dropped 7 bases, with 17 bases sitting between them. The CDR3 contains 15 residues. The CDR3 loop reads CASSIPDTGHYTQYF. In DNA form, the CDR3 reads TGTGCCAGTAGTATCCCGGATACAGGTCATTATACGCAGTATTTT.

This chain uses TRBV28 with TRBJ1-5; 7 bases map to TRBD1. J was trimmed by 7 bases and V by 3 bases; bases with no gene match: 9. The CDR3 has 15 amino acids. Germline values: CDR1 MDHEN, CDR2 SYDVKM. The CDR3 DNA reads as TGTGCCAGCAGTTTTACGGGACAGATCGGACAGCCCCAGCATTTT. Protein sequence: CASSFTGQIGQPQHF.

This chain links TRBV27 with TRBJ1-1; D ambiguous. The CDR3 spans 15 residues. Trimming cost V 2 bases and J 2 bases, with 12 bases left between them. Germline-derived CDR1 and CDR2 are MNHEY and SMNVEV (reference sequence). The CDR3 nucleotides are TGTGCCAGCAGTTTAAGGGAGACATTCAACACTGAAGCTTTCTTT. It is translated as CASSLRETFNTEAFF.

The rearrangement joins TRBV7-3 to TRBJ2-5, with TRBD1 matching over 9 bases. Looked up from germline, CDR1 is SGHTA and CDR2 is FQGTGA. V shed 5 bases and J 1 base; nucleotides not matched to a gene: 11. CDR3 length: 17 amino acids. In DNA, the CDR3 is TGTGCCAGCAGCCCCAACACCGGGGGACAGGGCCAAGAGACCCAGTACTTC. Protein: CASSPNTGGQGQETQYF.

The sample holds a few counts of this clone. The chain recombines TRBV24-1 with TRBJ1-5; D may be TRBD1 (5 bases). Trimming shortened V by 6 bases and J by 0 bases, and 11 bases separated the two germline ends. The CDR3 extends over 15 amino acids. Germline values: CDR1 KGHDR, CDR2 SFDVKD. This CDR3 reads CATSHGDYSNQPQHF. The DNA for the CDR3 is TGTGCCACCAGTCATGGGGACTATAGCAATCAGCCCCAGCATTTT.

The J gene is TRBJ1-1, the V gene TRBV7-3; possibly TRBD1 for D (5 bases). Trimming took 2 bases from V and 2 from J, leaving 9 bases between them. Germline V gene lookup returns CDR1 SGHTA and CDR2 FQGTGA. The CDR3 contains 14 residues. The CDR3 DNA reads as TGTGCCAGCAGCTTAGGGGGGATAAACACTGAAGCTTTCTTT. Protein product: CASSLGGINTEAFF.